The TCR beta chain under discussion was sequenced for a study of T cells in narcolepsy. About the study: Donors had narcolepsy type 1 or type 2, or were healthy controls. Study-level points and caveats: Reportedly, autoreactive clonotypes were serially detected in patients' blood but not controls'.

Points on this clone: Its antigen is not identified.

This table comes from immunoSEQ multiplex PCR, and its TCRdb copy is limited to in-frame clones, with some not included. Of roughly 30,000 clones listed, roughly 80% are singletons. What was sequenced was memory (CD45RA-) CD4+ T cells from blood. The TCR was taken from a human donor in good health.

Here the CDR3 reads CAWNARYGYTF. The DNA for the CDR3 is TGTGCCTGGAACGCCCGGTATGGCTACACCTTC. The chain joins TRBV30 to TRBJ1-2; no firm D call. V gave up 4 bases and J gave up 5 bases, with 8 bases separating them. The CDR3 length is 11 residues. Germline V gene sequence: CDR1 GTSNPN, CDR2 SVGIG (reference sequence).